This TCR beta chain was sequenced in a study of beta chain features in type 1 diabetes. Study outcomes and limitations: VDJ junctions from type 1 diabetes patients carried fewer insertions and larger deletions. Among all four CD4+ subsets, Type 1 diabetes patients had TCRB CDR3s that were moderately but significantly shorter.

Every bit of the isolated RNA underwent reverse transcription, so sequencing read expressed TCRB transcripts. Sequenced by immunoSEQ multiplex PCR; TCRdb stores in-frame clones only, minus some. Found here are almost 350,000 clones, roughly 9% of them singletons; the top ten hold about 1%. CDR3 length: 15 amino acids. V trimming: 3 bases; J trimming: 2 bases; junction bases outside the gene matches: 2. CDR1 KGHSH and CDR2 LQKENI come from the germline V gene. In regard to this clone: Its target is not known.

Sorting of CD4+ naive, central memory, regulatory and stem cell-like memory cells was performed via CD45RO/CCR7/CD25/CD127/CD95/CD27. The source of this sequence is a man aged 30-40 years with type 1 diabetes. The V call is TRBV18, the J call TRBJ2-7, with TRBD2 matching over 12 bases. The source material was central memory CD4+ T cells from blood. The CDR3 loop is CASSPSSGGAYEQYF. The CDR3 DNA reads TGTGCCAGCTCACCCTCTAGCGGGGGGGCCTACGAGCAGTACTTC.